This TCR beta chain was observed in a study of blood T cell repertoires in COVID-19. About the study: Specimens from acute and convalescent COVID-19 originated in the United States, Italy and Spain. PBMCs, B-cell-depleted T cells, or T cells provided the cDNA or gDNA that made up the material.

Participant-reported clinical history was the basis for cohort assignment. The germline V gene encodes CDR1 MNHEY and CDR2 SVGAGI. The CDR3 extends over 14 amino acids. The ends were cut back, 0 bases at V and 8 bases at J, with 11 bases in the middle. How the authors handled the data: Using reference gene primer amplification, nucleated cell counts were estimated. Repertoires were generated with immunoSEQ multiplex PCR, while TCRdb's copy carries only in-frame clones and drops some. For V, J and clone size, that table is used; D and trimming come from the DNA. The sample contains approximately 270,000 clones, approximately 83% of which appear only once.

The sequenced material came from PBMCs or T cells enriched from blood (not recorded which). The TCR was taken from a woman aged 25 to 39 who had recovered from COVID-19. The chain joins TRBV6-5 to TRBJ2-1; D is ambiguous. The CDR3 nucleotides read TGTGCCAGCAGTTACTCGACAAATGGGTATGAGCAGTTCTTC. It yields the protein CASSYSTNGYEQFF.